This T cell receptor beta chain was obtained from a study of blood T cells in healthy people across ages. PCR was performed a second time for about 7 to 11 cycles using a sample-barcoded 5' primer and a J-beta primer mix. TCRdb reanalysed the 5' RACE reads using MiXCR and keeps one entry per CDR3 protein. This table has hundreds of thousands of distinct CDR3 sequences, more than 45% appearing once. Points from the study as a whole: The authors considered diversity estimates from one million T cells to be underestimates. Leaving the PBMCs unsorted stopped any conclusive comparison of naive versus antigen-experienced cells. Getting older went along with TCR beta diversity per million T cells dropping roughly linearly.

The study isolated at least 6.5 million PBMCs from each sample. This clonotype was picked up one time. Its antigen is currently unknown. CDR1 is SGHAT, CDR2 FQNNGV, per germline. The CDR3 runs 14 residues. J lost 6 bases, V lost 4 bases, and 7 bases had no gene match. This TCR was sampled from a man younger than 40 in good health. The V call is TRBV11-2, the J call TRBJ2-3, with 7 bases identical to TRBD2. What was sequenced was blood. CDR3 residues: CASSSTSGGDTQYF. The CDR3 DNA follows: TGTGCCAGCAGCTCGACCTCCGGGGGGGATACGCAGTATTTT.